This T cell receptor beta chain appears in the sequencing data of a study of T-cell reconstitution after alpha-beta-depleted transplantation in children. Trimming removed 6 bases from V and 0 bases from J, with 14 bases in between. The CDR3 is made up of 15 amino acids. Preparation of the TCRbeta library was carried out with unique molecular identifiers. TCRdb re-derived calls from the PCR reads in MiXCR, one entry per CDR3 protein. The sample contains around 960,000 distinct CDR3 sequences, 25% to 35% of which appear only once. The clonotype originates from a boy in the first two years of life who had a stem cell transplant for SCID, so the T cells may come from the graft donor. The rearrangement joins TRBV12-3 or TRBV12-4 to TRBJ1-1, with D perhaps matching TRBD1 (5 bases). The specimen was PBMCs, mostly from graft donor cells, collected 360 days after TCRalphabeta/CD19-depleted stem cell transplant. The CDR3 sequence: CASRAAGGLNTEAFF. DNA for the CDR3: TGTGCCAGCAGGGCGGCGGGGGGACTGAACACTGAAGCTTTCTTT.